The entry below describes one T cell receptor (beta chain). The data are from a study of spatial heterogeneity in lung cancer. V dropped 3 bases and J dropped 3 bases, with 12 bases sitting between them. This CDR3 spans 15 amino acids. Germline V CDR1 and CDR2: LGHNA, YSLEER. Noted time point: sample taken at primary tumor resection. TCRdb recomputed calls from the 5' RACE reads with MiXCR, one row per CDR3 protein. The data hold over 9,500 distinct CDR3 sequences, with around 3.5% observed a single time. The sample in question was PBMCs, obtained at surgery. This chain connects TRBV4-3 to TRBJ1-5; D gene uncertain. This clonotype was sampled from a female donor with early-stage non-small cell lung cancer. In DNA, the CDR3 is TGCGCCAGCAGCCACAGCTGGGGAAACAATCAGCCCCAGCATTTT. It translates to CASSHSWGNNQPQHF.